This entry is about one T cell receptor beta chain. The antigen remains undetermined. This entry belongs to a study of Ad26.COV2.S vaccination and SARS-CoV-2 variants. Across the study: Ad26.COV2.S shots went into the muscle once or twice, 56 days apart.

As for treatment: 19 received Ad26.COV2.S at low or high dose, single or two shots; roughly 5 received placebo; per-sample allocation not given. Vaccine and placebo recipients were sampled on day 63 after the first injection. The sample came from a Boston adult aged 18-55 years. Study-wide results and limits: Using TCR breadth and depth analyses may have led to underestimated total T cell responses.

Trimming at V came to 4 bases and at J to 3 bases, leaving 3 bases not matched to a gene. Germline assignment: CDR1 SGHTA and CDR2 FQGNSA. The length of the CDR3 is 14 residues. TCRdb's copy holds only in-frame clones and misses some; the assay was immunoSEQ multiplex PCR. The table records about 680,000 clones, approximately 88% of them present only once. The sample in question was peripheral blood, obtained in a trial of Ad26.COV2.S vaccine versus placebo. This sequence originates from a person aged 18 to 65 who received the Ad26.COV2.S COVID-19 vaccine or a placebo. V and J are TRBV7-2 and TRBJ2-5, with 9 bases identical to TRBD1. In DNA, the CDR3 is TGTGCCAGCAGCTCGACAGGGGGAAAAGAGACCCAGTACTTC. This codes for CASSSTGGKETQYF. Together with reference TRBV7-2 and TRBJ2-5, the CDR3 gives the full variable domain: GAGVSQSPSNKVTEKGKDVELRCDPISGHTALYWYRQSLGQGLEFLIYFQGNSAPDKSGLPSDRFSAERTGGSVSTLTIQRTQQEDSAVYLCASSSTGGKETQYFGPGTRLLVL.